What follows are 32 T cell receptor beta chains derived from one specimen sequenced in a study of T cell responses to AZD1222 COVID-19 vaccine. Some clones are missing from TCRdb's copy, which holds only in-frame ones; the method was immunoSEQ multiplex PCR. The sample carries approximately 130,000 clones, approximately 90% recorded once. This specimen consisted of peripheral blood, obtained on day 0 of MenACWY control vaccination. These receptors were taken from an adult in good health.

The V and J genes are TRBV6-2 or TRBV6-3 and TRBJ2-7, with D unclear. This CDR3 comprises 13 residues. Germline assignment: CDR1 MNHEY and CDR2 SVGEGT. Trimming stripped 5 bases from V and 3 bases from J, with 11 bases between. DNA of the CDR3: TGTGCCAGCAGTACCTCGGAGTACTACGAGCAGTACTTC. It yields the protein CASSTSEYYEQYF.

This clone was detected only once. The CDR3 region has the DNA TGCGCCAGCAGCTTGGTAGGACAGTCGGGACCCACTTACGAGCAGTACTTC. Translated, it gives CASSLVGQSGPTYEQYF. The V and J genes are TRBV5-1 and TRBJ2-7; a weak D match, TRBD1 (6 bases). The V gene's germline CDR1 is SGHRS and CDR2 YFSETQ. This CDR3 region has 17 residues. Trimming shortened V by 0 bases and J by 4 bases, and 20 bases separated the two germline ends.

The J gene is TRBJ1-1, the V gene TRBV21-1; the table's TRBD1 call for D was not verified on the DNA. TRBV21-1 is deemed a pseudogene. The CDR3 extends over 15 amino acids. For the CDR3, the DNA is TGTGCCAGCAGCAGACTAACAGCAGGGGGTTCGTCGGCTTTCTTT. It specifies CASSRLTAGGSSAFF.

The chain is built from TRBV11-3 and TRBJ2-5, with 16 bases lining up with TRBD2. V was clipped by 3 bases and J by 5 bases; unmatched bases: 3. CDR1 SGHNT and CDR2 YENEEA come from the germline V gene. The CDR3 consists of 16 residues. CDR3 sequence: CASSLGTSGRGETQYF. The CDR3 nucleotides read TGTGCCAGCAGCTTGGGGACTAGCGGGAGGGGTGAGACCCAGTACTTC.

The V and J genes are TRBV5-6 and TRBJ1-2; possible D gene TRBD1, 5 bases. Germline CDR1 SGHDT, CDR2 YYEEEE. The CDR3 has 17 residues. V lost 4 bases and J 1 base, leaving 20 bases between the germline ends. The CDR3 protein is CASSVGDRGKYNYGYTF. The CDR3 DNA reads TGTGCCAGCAGCGTGGGGGACCGGGGAAAGTATAACTATGGCTACACCTTC.

The chain has TRBV6-2 or TRBV6-3 and TRBJ2-4, with 8 bases aligning to TRBD2. The V segment lost 4 bases and the J segment 0 bases; nucleotides outside the gene matches: 8. The CDR3 totals 17 residues. Germline values: CDR1 MNHEY, CDR2 SVGEGT. In DNA form, the CDR3 reads TGTGCCAGCAGTTTCAATCCTCTAGCGGGAGCCAAAAACATTCAGTACTTC. It specifies CASSFNPLAGAKNIQYF.

This chain links TRBV11-2 with TRBJ2-4, with 8 bases aligning to TRBD1. V gave up 5 bases and J gave up 0 bases; unmatched junction bases: 9. The CDR3 has 17 residues. The germline gives CDR1 SGHAT, CDR2 FQNNGV. Written as DNA, the CDR3 is TGTGCCAGCAGCCTCGGACAGGGCAAACTAGCCAAAAACATTCAGTACTTC. Amino acids: CASSLGQGKLAKNIQYF. Full variable domain (rest looked up from reference TRBV11-2 and TRBJ2-4): EAGVAQSPRYKIIEKRQSVAFWCNPISGHATLYWYQQILGQGPKLLIQFQNNGVVDDSQLPKDRFSAERLKGVDSTLKIQPAKLEDSAVYLCASSLGQGKLAKNIQYFGAGTRLSVL.

V gene TRBV6-4 combines with J gene TRBJ2-1; 9 bases align to TRBD2. With V trimmed by 3 bases and J by 6 bases, 18 bases remained unmatched. This CDR3 contains 19 residues. Germline V gene data show CDR1 as MRHNA and CDR2 as SNTAGT. The CDR3: CASSELGLARVESPNEQFF. CDR3 nucleotide sequence: TGTGCCAGCAGTGAACTAGGACTAGCGCGAGTAGAGAGCCCCAATGAGCAGTTCTTC.

The V gene is TRBV7-9, the J gene TRBJ1-1; TRBD1 is a possible D gene (5 bases). V was clipped by 4 bases and J by 6 bases, with 18 bases between them. Germline loops: CDR1 SEHNR, CDR2 FQNEAQ (reference sequence). The CDR3 covers 15 residues. The CDR3 sequence: CASSWGYLGKAEAFF. The CDR3 DNA is TGTGCCAGCAGCTGGGGGTATTTGGGGAAGGCTGAAGCTTTCTTT. Full variable domain (outside the CDR3, taken from reference TRBV7-9 and TRBJ1-1): DTGVSQNPRHKITKRGQNVTFRCDPISEHNRLYWYRQTLGQGPEFLTYFQNEAQLEKSRLLSDRFSAERPKGSFSTLEIQRTEQGDSAMYLCASSWGYLGKAEAFFGQGTRLTVV.

V and J are TRBV9 and TRBJ2-1; 12 bases are a match to TRBD2. V gave up 0 bases and J gave up 4 bases; unmatched junction bases: 2. Germline CDR1 SGDLS, CDR2 YYNGEE. The length of the CDR3 is 16 residues. The CDR3 coding sequence is TGTGCCAGCAGCGTAGGGGGACTAGCGGGTTACAATGAGCAGTTCTTC. It yields the protein CASSVGGLAGYNEQFF. Based on the CDR3 plus reference TRBV9 and TRBJ2-1, the full variable domain is DSGVTQTPKHLITATGQRVTLRCSPRSGDLSVYWYQQSLDQGLQFLIQYYNGEERAKGNILERFSAQQFPDLHSELNLSSLELGDSALYFCASSVGGLAGYNEQFFGPGTRLTVL.

The V gene is TRBV7-2, the J gene TRBJ2-7; 10 nucleotides agree with TRBD2. J gave up 0 bases and V 5 bases, and 7 bases lay outside the gene matches. Per germline, CDR1 SGHTA and CDR2 FQGNSA. The length of the CDR3 is 16 residues. The CDR3 spells CASSVGLAVLSYEQYF. CDR3 nucleotides: TGTGCCAGCAGCGTAGGACTAGCGGTTCTCTCCTACGAGCAGTACTTC.

The V gene is TRBV7-9, the J gene TRBJ1-2; 7 bases match TRBD1. The CDR3 extends over 14 amino acids. The J segment lost 2 bases and the V segment lost 6 bases, leaving 6 bases of the junction unmatched. CDR1 and CDR2 from the germline V gene are SEHNR and FQNEAQ (reference sequence). CDR3 loop: CASRPDRENYGYTF. The CDR3 region has the DNA TGTGCCAGCAGACCCGACAGGGAGAACTATGGCTACACCTTC. The entire variable domain, with the rest obtained from reference TRBV7-9 and TRBJ1-2, is as follows: DTGVSQNPRHKITKRGQNVTFRCDPISEHNRLYWYRQTLGQGPEFLTYFQNEAQLEKSRLLSDRFSAERPKGSFSTLEIQRTEQGDSAMYLCASRPDRENYGYTFGSGTRLTVV.

This clone has only one observation. J is TRBJ1-2 and V is TRBV5-1, with D possibly being TRBD1 (6 bases). From germline, CDR1 is SGHRS and CDR2 YFSETQ. The CDR3 spans 13 residues. The germline V and J ends were trimmed by 0 bases and 5 bases, with 8 bases remaining between them. This CDR3 reads CASSLGTDYGYTF. The CDR3 region has the DNA TGCGCCAGCAGCTTGGGGACAGATTATGGCTACACCTTC.

V and J are TRBV7-3 and TRBJ2-1, with 8 bases identical to TRBD2. The CDR3 spans 17 residues. The J segment lost 2 bases and the V segment lost 5 bases, leaving 11 bases of the junction unmatched. Germline V gives CDR1 SGHTA, CDR2 FQGTGA. The CDR3 reads CASSRITIAGPYNEQFF. In nucleotides, the CDR3 is TGTGCCAGCAGCCGAATAACTATAGCGGGACCCTACAATGAGCAGTTCTTC. The full variable domain, rest sourced from reference TRBV7-3 and TRBJ2-1, is GAGVSQTPSNKVTEKGKYVELRCDPISGHTALYWYRQSLGQGPEFLIYFQGTGAADDSGLPNDRFFAVRPEGSVSTLKIQRTERGDSAVYLCASSRITIAGPYNEQFFGPGTRLTVL.

The chain employs TRBV6-6 and TRBJ1-2, with no clear D. Germline V gene data show CDR1 as MNHNY and CDR2 as SVGAGI (reference sequence). Trimming took off 1 base at V and 6 bases at J, with 18 bases between the two ends. The CDR3 totals 16 residues. CDR3 nucleotide sequence: TGTGCCAGCAGTTACTATGGAGGTGGGGAAATCGATGGCTACACCTTC. Translation gives CASSYYGGGEIDGYTF.

The V and J genes are TRBV30 and TRBJ2-7; D remains unclear. The CDR3 consists of 11 residues. Germline lookup yields CDR1 GTSNPN and CDR2 SVGIG (reference sequence). V shed 0 bases and J shed 7 bases, with 7 bases lying between them. This chain's CDR3 is CAWSVRSEQYF. DNA of the CDR3: TGTGCCTGGAGTGTACGTAGTGAGCAGTACTTC.

This chain joins TRBV6-7 and TRBJ1-5; 9 bases are shared with TRBD1. TRBV6-7 is marked as an open reading frame, function uncertain. Trimming cost V 1 base and J 0 bases; bases outside gene matches: 13. The CDR3 sequence is 20 residues long. CDR3 coding DNA: TGTGCCAGCAGTTACTTTCCCAGGGACAGGGTAGTAGTTAGCAATCAGCCCCAGCATTTT. Residues: CASSYFPRDRVVVSNQPQHF.

The J gene is TRBJ2-2, the V gene TRBV7-9; D may be TRBD2 (6 bases). V was trimmed by 4 bases and J by 4 bases, leaving 10 bases between them. This CDR3 has 14 residues. Germline lookup yields CDR1 SEHNR and CDR2 FQNEAQ (reference sequence). The CDR3 loop reads CASSSGGGTGELFF. The CDR3 nucleotides are TGTGCCAGCAGCTCCGGGGGAGGCACCGGGGAGCTGTTTTTT.

The V gene is TRBV7-2, the J gene TRBJ1-6; 7 bases align to TRBD1. The CDR3 consists of 16 residues. J lost 6 bases, V lost 1 base, and 6 bases had no gene match. Germline CDR1 and CDR2: SGHTA and FQGNSA. In nucleotides, the CDR3 is TGTGCCAGCAGCTTAGGGTCACAGGGGTCTAATTCACCCCTCCACTTT. This sequence encodes CASSLGSQGSNSPLHF.

The gene calls are TRBV6-5 and TRBJ1-1; unclear D gene. The germline V and J ends were trimmed by 0 bases and 1 base, with 12 bases remaining between them. This CDR3 is built from 16 residues. Looked up from germline, CDR1 is MNHEY and CDR2 is SVGAGI. CDR3 in amino acids: CASSYSLRTGNTEAFF. The CDR3 nucleotides read TGTGCCAGCAGTTACTCCCTCCGGACGGGGAACACTGAAGCTTTCTTT.

The genes are TRBV19 and TRBJ1-3; 10 positions match TRBD1. The germline V gene encodes CDR1 LNHDA and CDR2 SQIVND (reference sequence). This CDR3 has 15 residues. Trimming cost V 5 bases and J 7 bases; bases outside gene matches: 8. The DNA of the CDR3 is TGTGCCAGTAGTGAAATGACAGGGGGCATGAACACCATATATTTT. Amino acids: CASSEMTGGMNTIYF.

This clone was counted a few times. V usage is TRBV30 and J usage is TRBJ1-3, with 9 bases lining up with TRBD1. V was clipped by 4 bases and J by 1 base; unmatched bases: 8. The length of the CDR3 is 16 residues. CDR1 GTSNPN and CDR2 SVGIG come from the germline V gene (reference sequence). The CDR3: CAWTYRGRGSGNTIYF. As DNA, the CDR3 is TGTGCCTGGACCTACAGGGGGCGCGGGTCTGGAAACACCATATATTTT.

This chain joins TRBV2 and TRBJ1-4; possibly TRBD1 for D (5 bases). Trimming shortened V by 3 bases and J by 7 bases, and 9 bases separated the two germline ends. This CDR3 comprises 13 residues. Germline V gives CDR1 SNHLY, CDR2 FYNNEI. The CDR3 reads CASSDRVTEKLFF. CDR3 DNA: TGTGCCAGCAGTGACAGGGTGACTGAAAAACTGTTTTTT.

The CDR3 coding sequence is TGTGCCATCACCAACAGAGCGGGAGAAGGCGATGAGCAGTTCTTC. Amino acid sequence: CAITNRAGEGDEQFF. The V call is TRBV10-3, the J call TRBJ2-1; 8 nucleotides match TRBD2. This CDR3 is built from 15 residues. The V gene end was trimmed by 7 bases and the J gene end by 8 bases; junction bases not matched to a gene: 13. Germline V lookup: CDR1 ENHRY, CDR2 SYGVKD.

The rearrangement links TRBV5-1 to TRBJ2-4, with D possibly matching TRBD1 (6 bases). Trimming took off 0 bases at V and 12 bases at J, with 13 bases between the two ends. Per the germline V gene, CDR1 is SGHRS and CDR2 is YFSETQ. CDR3 length: 13 residues. CDR3 sequence reads: CASSLGFGTSQYF. CDR3 coding DNA: TGCGCCAGCAGCTTGGGTTTTGGGACAAGTCAGTACTTC.

The gene calls are TRBV11-3 and TRBJ2-1, with TRBD2 as a possible D gene (6 bases). The ends were cut back, 0 bases at V and 8 bases at J, with 14 bases in the middle. The germline gives CDR1 SGHNT, CDR2 YENEEA. The CDR3 loop spans 15 amino acids. CDR3 protein: CASSLDGREWDEQFF. CDR3 coding DNA: TGTGCCAGCAGCTTAGACGGCCGGGAGTGGGATGAGCAGTTCTTC.

J is TRBJ2-1 and V is TRBV25-1; 8 bases are a match to TRBD1. The CDR3 has 15 amino acids. Germline V gene data show CDR1 as MGHDK and CDR2 as SYGVNS. Trimming at V came to 6 bases and at J to 3 bases, leaving 7 bases not matched to a gene. For the CDR3, the DNA is TGTGCCAGCAGCGAAGGACAGGGAATCTACAATGAGCAGTTCTTC. Residues: CASSEGQGIYNEQFF.

The chain's CDR3 is CASSANRGPYEQYF. The CDR3 coding sequence is TGTGCCAGCAGCGCTAACAGGGGTCCCTACGAGCAGTACTTC. The genes are TRBV2 and TRBJ2-7, with 7 bases that match TRBD1. Trimming took 6 bases from V and 2 from J; bases not matched to a gene: 7. Germline-derived CDR1 and CDR2 are SNHLY and FYNNEI. The CDR3 runs 14 residues.

The chain is built from TRBV6-6 and TRBJ2-3; 7 positions match TRBD2. Germline lookup yields CDR1 MNHNY and CDR2 SVGAGI (reference sequence). V dropped 2 bases and J dropped 8; count of bases not matched to a gene: 10. The CDR3 sequence is 15 residues long. The CDR3, as DNA: TGTGCCAGCAGTTACGATGGCATACCGGGAGGTACGCAGTATTTT. Translating it yields CASSYDGIPGGTQYF.

V is TRBV5-4 and J is TRBJ2-3; D is perhaps TRBD2 (6 bases). CDR1 is SGHNT, CDR2 YYREEE, per germline (reference sequence). V was cut by 2 bases and J by 2 bases, with 15 bases left in between. The CDR3 is 16 amino acids. The CDR3 here is CASSFYRGTATDTQYF. The CDR3 DNA follows: TGTGCCAGCAGCTTCTATCGCGGGACCGCCACAGATACGCAGTATTTT.

The chain recombines TRBV2 with TRBJ2-3; 7 nucleotides align to TRBD2. This CDR3 is built from 16 residues. Germline V gene lookup returns CDR1 SNHLY and CDR2 FYNNEI. The V gene end was trimmed by 3 bases and the J gene end by 5 bases; junction bases not matched to a gene: 11. The CDR3 spells CASSELAGVGGDTQYF. CDR3 in DNA: TGTGCCAGCAGTGAGCTTGCGGGAGTCGGTGGAGATACGCAGTATTTT.

In this sample, this clone turned up once. The chain uses TRBV12-3 or TRBV12-4 and TRBJ2-2; D might be TRBD2 (6 bases). The V end lost 6 bases, the J end lost 7 bases, and 9 bases lay between the germline ends. The CDR3 totals 12 residues. The CDR3: CASSQDYGELFF. The DNA for the CDR3 is TGTGCCAGCAGCCAGGACTACGGGGAGCTGTTTTTT.